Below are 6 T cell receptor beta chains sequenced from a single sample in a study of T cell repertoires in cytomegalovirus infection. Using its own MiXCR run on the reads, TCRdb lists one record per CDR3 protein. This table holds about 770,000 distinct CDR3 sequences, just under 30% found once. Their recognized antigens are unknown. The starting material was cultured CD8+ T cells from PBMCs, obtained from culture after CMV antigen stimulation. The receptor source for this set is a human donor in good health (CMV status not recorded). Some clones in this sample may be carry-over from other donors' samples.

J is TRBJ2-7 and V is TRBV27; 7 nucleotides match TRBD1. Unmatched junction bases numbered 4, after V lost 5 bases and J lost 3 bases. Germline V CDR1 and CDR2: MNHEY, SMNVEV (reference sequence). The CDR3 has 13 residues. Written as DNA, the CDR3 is TGTGCCAGCAGTACAGGGGAAAACTACGAGCAGTACTTC. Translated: CASSTGENYEQYF.

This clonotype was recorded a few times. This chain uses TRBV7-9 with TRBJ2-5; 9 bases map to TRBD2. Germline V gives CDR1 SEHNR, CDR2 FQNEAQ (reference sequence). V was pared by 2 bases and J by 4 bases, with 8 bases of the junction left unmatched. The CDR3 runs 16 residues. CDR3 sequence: CASSLWIAGESETQYF. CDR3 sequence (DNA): TGTGCCAGCAGCTTATGGATAGCGGGGGAATCAGAGACCCAGTACTTC.

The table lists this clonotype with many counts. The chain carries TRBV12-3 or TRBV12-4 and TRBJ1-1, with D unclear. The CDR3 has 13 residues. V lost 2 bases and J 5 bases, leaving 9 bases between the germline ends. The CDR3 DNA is TGTGCCAGCAGTTTATATGGTCAGACTGAAGCTTTCTTT. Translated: CASSLYGQTEAFF.

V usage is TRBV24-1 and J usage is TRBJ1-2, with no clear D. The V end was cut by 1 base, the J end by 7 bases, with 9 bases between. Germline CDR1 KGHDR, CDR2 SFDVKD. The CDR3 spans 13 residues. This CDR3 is CATSDLEESGYTF. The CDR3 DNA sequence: TGTGCCACCAGTGATTTAGAGGAATCTGGCTACACCTTC.

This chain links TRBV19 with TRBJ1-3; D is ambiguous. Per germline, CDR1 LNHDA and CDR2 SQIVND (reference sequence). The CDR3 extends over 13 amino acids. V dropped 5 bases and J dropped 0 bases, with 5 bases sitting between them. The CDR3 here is CASSEPSGNTIYF. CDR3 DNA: TGTGCCAGTAGTGAGCCCTCTGGAAACACCATATATTTT.

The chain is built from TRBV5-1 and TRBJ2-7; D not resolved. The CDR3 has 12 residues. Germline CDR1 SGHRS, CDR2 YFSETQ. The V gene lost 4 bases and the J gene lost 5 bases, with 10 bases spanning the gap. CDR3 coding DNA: TGCGCCAGCAGCATCCATCCCCACGAGCAGTACTTC. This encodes CASSIHPHEQYF.